What follows is one T cell receptor beta chain and its context. It has no known antigen specificity. No base quality values were provided; no much bigger clone lies one nucleotide off. TCRbeta CDR3 regions were amplified from genomic DNA by means of the immunoSEQ Assay, a bias-controlled multiplex PCR. Per the original workflow: The number of nucleated cells in each sample was estimated by amplification of reference gene primers within the assay. To quantify the absolute abundance of each unique TCRbeta CDR3 rearrangement, sequence reads were collapsed and filtered. For each sample, productive Simpson clonality was calculated by taking the square root of Simpson's diversity index across productive rearrangements. The source is immuneACCESS, and TCRdb retained only in-frame sequences with V and J called. Part of the clones is not carried over; for the studies checked, unresolved V genes explain less than half of this, and the remainder is unexplained. The DNA gave D and trimming, while V, J and clone size come from that table. In this sample the table shows 140,000 or so clones, about 85% of which occur a single time. The top ten clonotypes cover less than 5% of the sample.

In Seattle, one collaborating source enrolled patients while the infection was active and tracked those patients longitudinally over the course of disease. Whole blood was collected in K2EDTA tubes by collaborating institutions according to the institutions' own protocols. For TCRbeta analysis, collaborator samples were shipped as frozen whole blood, as isolated PBMCs, or as DNA extracted from either sample type. The germline V gene (reference sequence) sets CDR1 to LNHDA and CDR2 to SQIVND. The CDR3 sequence holds 13 residues, the cysteine and phenylalanine included. Only CDR3 DNA remains: 39 bases, in frame from the first base. Clipping removes 7 bases from V and 3 bases from J, with 2 as the unmatched junction base count. The sample originates from a study of blood T cell repertoires in COVID-19 (dated by TCRdb to about 2020). Some background on the complete study: Samples covering the acute and convalescent phases of COVID-19 were provided by collaborators in the United States, Italy and Spain. Samples came from the ongoing ImmuneRACE study (first 160 participants) plus 1,254 subjects from 6 global collaborators. Where available, HLA class I and class II types were obtained from metadata supplied by the sample provider rather than from assay-based typing. Sample metadata almost always included a de-identified subject ID, COVID-19 status, age in years and sex. Deeply sampled blood TCRbeta repertoires from subjects exposed to, actively infected with, or recovered from COVID-19 were included in the dataset. The repertoires were made available in a free public database intended to serve as a resource for research on the immune response to SARS-CoV-2. The prospective study material was composed of cDNA or gDNA derived from T cells, B-cell-depleted T cells, or PBMCs.

What the study reported, not specific to this receptor: How much clinical and demographic metadata was included differed by source and by participant, and the metadata was provided uncurated.

The V and J segments used are TRBV19 and TRBJ2-3; 9 junctional bases match TRBD1. This TCR came from a woman between 65 and 79 years old with COVID-19, enrolled during active disease. The sequencing input was peripheral blood. The DNA reads TGTGCCAGTACACAGGGGGCTACAGATACGCAGTATTTT. It translates to CASTQGATDTQYF. The variable domain in full, with residues beyond the CDR3 obtained from the reference TRBV19 and TRBJ2-3 genes, is DGGITQSPKYLFRKEGQNVTLSCEQNLNHDAMYWYRQDPGQGLRLIYYSQIVNDFQKGDIAEGYSVSREKKESFPLTVTSAQKNPTAFYLCASTQGATDTQYFGPGTRLTVL.